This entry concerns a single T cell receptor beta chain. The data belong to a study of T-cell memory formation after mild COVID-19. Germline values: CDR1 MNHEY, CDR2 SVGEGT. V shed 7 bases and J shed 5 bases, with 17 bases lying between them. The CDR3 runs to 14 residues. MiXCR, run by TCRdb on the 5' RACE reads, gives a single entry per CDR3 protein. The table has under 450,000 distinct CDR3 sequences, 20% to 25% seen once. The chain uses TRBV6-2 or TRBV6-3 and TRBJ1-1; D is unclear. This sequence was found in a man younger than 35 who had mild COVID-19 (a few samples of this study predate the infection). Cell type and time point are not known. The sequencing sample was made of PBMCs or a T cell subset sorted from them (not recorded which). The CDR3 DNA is TGTGCCAGCACCAACTGGTACAGATGGACTGAAGCTTTCTTT. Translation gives CASTNWYRWTEAFF.